The clone carrying this TCR beta chain was seen more than once but under ten times. The sample originates from a study of T cells in Graves' hyperthyroidism and ophthalmopathy. V dropped 5 bases and J dropped 6 bases, with 14 bases sitting between them. This CDR3 is built from 14 residues. CDR1 and CDR2 (germline): MNHEY, SVGEGT. TCR beta CDR3 sequences were amplified from RNA transcripts. HTBI primers were used for first-round RT-PCR of the TCR CDR3. TCRdb independently ran MiXCR on the multiplex PCR reads; one entry per CDR3 protein. The sample contains about 600,000 distinct CDR3 sequences, roughly 15% of which appear only once.

The specimen was blood. The sequence was collected from a woman in her fifties or sixties with Graves' ophthalmopathy. The chain employs TRBV6-2 or TRBV6-3 and TRBJ1-5; the D gene is possibly TRBD1 (6 bases). CDR3 in DNA: TGTGCCAGCAGTACCCTACAGGGAGGTCAGCCCCAGCATTTT. Translated, it gives CASSTLQGGQPQHF.